The text below deals with one T cell receptor (beta chain). The table came from immunoSEQ multiplex PCR; TCRdb's copy has only in-frame clones and leaves some out. In the table there are some 320,000 clones, roughly 90% of which are singletons. The entry originates in a study of blood T cell repertoires in COVID-19. Sequenced: PBMCs or T cells enriched from blood (not recorded which). The sequence derives from a man aged 55-75 years who had recovered from COVID-19.

CDR3 loop: CASSHIGAGGGGSPLHF. The CDR3 DNA reads as TGCGCCAGCAGTCACATTGGCGCAGGGGGAGGTGGTTCACCCCTCCACTTT. The chain couples TRBV23-1 to TRBJ1-6; 7 bases are shared with TRBD1. TRBV23-1 is filed as an ORF, its function uncertain. The V segment lost 3 bases and the J segment 9 bases; nucleotides outside the gene matches: 14. The CDR3 has 17 residues.